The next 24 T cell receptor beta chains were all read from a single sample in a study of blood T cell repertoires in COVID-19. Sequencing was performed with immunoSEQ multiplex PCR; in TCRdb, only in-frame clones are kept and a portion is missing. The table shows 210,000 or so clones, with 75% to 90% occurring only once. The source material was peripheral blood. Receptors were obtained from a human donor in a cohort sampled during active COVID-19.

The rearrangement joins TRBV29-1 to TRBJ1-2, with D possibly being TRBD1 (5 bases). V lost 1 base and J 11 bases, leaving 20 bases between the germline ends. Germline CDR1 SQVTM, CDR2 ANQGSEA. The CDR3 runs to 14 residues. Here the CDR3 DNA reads TGCAGCGTTGAAGCCCGTCAGGGAAGGTTTCGATACACCTTC. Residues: CSVEARQGRFRYTF.

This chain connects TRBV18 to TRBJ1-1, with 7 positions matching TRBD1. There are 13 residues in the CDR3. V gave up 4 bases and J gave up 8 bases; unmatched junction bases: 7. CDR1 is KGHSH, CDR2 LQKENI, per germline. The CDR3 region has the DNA TGTGCCAGCTCACAAACAGCGACAGGGGAAGCTTTCTTT. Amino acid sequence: CASSQTATGEAFF.

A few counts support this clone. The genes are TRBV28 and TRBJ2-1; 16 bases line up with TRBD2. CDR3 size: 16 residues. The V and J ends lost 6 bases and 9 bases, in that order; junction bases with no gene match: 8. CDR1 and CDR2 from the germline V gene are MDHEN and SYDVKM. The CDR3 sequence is CASRGTSGRELGEQFF. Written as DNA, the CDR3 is TGTGCCAGCAGAGGGACTAGCGGGAGGGAGTTGGGTGAGCAGTTCTTC.

The CDR3 spells CATSDRTGAGEYF. The CDR3, as DNA: TGTGCCACCAGTGACCGGACAGGTGCTGGGGAGTACTTC. The chain has TRBV24-1 and TRBJ2-7; TRBD1 matches at 7 bases. The CDR3 consists of 13 residues. The junction had 10 bases not matched to a gene; V was cut back by 4 bases and J by 11 bases. From germline, CDR1 is KGHDR and CDR2 SFDVKD.

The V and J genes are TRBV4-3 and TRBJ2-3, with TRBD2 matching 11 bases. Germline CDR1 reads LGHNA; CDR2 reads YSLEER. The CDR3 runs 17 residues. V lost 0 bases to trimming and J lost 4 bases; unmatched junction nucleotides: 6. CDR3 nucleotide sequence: TGCGCCAGCAGCCAAGAAGGGCTAGCGGGAGGATCAGATACGCAGTATTTT. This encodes CASSQEGLAGGSDTQYF.

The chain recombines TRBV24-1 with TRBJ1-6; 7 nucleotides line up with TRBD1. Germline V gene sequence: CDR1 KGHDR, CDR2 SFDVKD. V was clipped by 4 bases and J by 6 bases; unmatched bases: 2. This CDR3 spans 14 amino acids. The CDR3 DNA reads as TGTGCCACCAGTGAAGGGGGCCGTAATTCACCCCTCCACTTT. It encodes CATSEGGRNSPLHF.

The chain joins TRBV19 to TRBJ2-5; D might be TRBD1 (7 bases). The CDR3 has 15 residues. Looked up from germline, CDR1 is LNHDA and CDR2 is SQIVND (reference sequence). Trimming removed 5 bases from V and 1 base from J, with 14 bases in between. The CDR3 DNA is TGTGCCAGTAGTCTCAGGGGGGTGTCCCAAGAGACCCAGTACTTC. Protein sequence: CASSLRGVSQETQYF.

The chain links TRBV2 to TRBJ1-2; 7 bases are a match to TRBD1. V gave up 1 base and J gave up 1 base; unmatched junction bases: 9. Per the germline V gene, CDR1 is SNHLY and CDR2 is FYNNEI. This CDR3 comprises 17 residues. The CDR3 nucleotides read TGTGCCAGCAGTGAAGGGGTCGGGACAGTACTTAACTATGGCTACACCTTC. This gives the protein CASSEGVGTVLNYGYTF.

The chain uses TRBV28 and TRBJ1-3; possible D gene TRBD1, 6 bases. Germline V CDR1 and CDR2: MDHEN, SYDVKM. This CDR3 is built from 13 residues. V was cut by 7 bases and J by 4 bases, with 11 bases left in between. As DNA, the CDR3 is TGTGCCAGCATGGGGACATACGGAAACACCATATATTTT. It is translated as CASMGTYGNTIYF.

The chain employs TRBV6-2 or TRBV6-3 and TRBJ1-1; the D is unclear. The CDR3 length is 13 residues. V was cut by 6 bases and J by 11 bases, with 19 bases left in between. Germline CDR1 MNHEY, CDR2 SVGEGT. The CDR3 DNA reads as TGTGCCAGCAGCCACTATAAGGAGGCCGGGGCTTTCTTT. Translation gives CASSHYKEAGAFF.

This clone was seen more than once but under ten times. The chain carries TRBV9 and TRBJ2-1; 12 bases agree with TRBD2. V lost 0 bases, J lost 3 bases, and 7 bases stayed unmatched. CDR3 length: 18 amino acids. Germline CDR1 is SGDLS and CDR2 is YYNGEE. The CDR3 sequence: CASSVATGLAGLYNEQFF. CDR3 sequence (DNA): TGTGCCAGCAGCGTAGCTACCGGACTAGCGGGACTCTACAATGAGCAGTTCTTC.

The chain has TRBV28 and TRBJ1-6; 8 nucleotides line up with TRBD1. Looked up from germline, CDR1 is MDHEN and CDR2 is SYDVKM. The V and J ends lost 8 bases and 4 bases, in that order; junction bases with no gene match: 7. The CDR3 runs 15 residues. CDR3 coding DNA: TGTGCCAGCCGATTCGGGACAGGTTATAATTCACCCCTCCACTTT. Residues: CASRFGTGYNSPLHF.

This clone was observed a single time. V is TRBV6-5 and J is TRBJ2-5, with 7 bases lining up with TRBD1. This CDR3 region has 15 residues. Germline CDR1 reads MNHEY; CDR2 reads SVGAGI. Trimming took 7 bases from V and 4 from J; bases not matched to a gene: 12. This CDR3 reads CASNYRGGPGETQYF. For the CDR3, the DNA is TGTGCCAGCAACTACCGAGGGGGCCCGGGAGAGACCCAGTACTTC.

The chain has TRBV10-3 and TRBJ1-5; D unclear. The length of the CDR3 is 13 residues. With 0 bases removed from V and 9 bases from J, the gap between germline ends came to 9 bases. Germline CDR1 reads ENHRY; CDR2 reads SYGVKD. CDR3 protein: CAISESPLRPQHF. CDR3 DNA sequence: TGTGCCATCAGTGAGTCCCCCCTTAGGCCCCAGCATTTT.

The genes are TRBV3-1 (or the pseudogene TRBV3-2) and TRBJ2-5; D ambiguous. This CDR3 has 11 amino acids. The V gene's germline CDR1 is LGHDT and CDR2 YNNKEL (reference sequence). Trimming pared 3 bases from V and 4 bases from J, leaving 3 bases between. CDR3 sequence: CASSHRETQYF. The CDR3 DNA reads TGTGCCAGCAGCCACCGAGAGACCCAGTACTTC.

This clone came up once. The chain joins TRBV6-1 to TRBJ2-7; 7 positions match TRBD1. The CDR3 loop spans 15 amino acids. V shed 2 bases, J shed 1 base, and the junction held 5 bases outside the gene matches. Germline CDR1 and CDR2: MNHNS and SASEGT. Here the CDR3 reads CASSERGRQSYEQYF. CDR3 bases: TGTGCCAGCAGTGAAAGGGGGCGACAGTCCTACGAGCAGTACTTC.

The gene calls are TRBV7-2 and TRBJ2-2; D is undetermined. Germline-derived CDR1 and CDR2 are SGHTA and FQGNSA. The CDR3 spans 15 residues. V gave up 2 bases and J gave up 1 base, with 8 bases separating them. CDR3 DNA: TGTGCCAGCAGCTTAACTACGCAGAACACCGGGGAGCTGTTTTTT. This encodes CASSLTTQNTGELFF.

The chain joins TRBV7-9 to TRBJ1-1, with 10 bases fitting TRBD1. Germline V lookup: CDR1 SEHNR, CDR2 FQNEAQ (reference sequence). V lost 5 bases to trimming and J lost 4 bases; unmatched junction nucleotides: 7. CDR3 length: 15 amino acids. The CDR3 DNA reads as TGTGCCAGCAGCCCTAGACAGGGGGCGGTCACTGAAGCTTTCTTT. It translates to CASSPRQGAVTEAFF.

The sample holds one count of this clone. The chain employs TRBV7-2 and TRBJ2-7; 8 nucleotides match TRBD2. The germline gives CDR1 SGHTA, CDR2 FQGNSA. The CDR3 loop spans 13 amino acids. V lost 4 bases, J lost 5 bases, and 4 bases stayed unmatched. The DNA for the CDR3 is TGTGCCAGCAGCTCGACTAGCGTCCACGAGCAGTACTTC. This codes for CASSSTSVHEQYF.

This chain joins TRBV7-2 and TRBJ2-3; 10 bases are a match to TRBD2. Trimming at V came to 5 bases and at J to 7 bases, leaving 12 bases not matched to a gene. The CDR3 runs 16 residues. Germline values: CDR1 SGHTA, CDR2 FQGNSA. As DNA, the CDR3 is TGTGCCAGCAGCAACCCCCGACCTAGCGGGAGCTATACGCAGTATTTT. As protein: CASSNPRPSGSYTQYF.

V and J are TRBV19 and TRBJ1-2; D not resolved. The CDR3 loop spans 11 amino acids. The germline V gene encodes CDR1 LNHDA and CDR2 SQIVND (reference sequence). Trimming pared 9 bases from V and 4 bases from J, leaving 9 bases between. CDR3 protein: CASQVSYGYTF. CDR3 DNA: TGTGCCAGCCAAGTGAGCTATGGCTACACCTTC. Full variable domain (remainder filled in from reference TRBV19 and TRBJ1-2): DGGITQSPKYLFRKEGQNVTLSCEQNLNHDAMYWYRQDPGQGLRLIYYSQIVNDFQKGDIAEGYSVSREKKESFPLTVTSAQKNPTAFYLCASQVSYGYTFGSGTRLTVV.

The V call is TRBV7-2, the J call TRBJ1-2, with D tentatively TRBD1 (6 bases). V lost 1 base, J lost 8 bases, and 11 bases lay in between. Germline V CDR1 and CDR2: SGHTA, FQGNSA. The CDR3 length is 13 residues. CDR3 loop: CASSLVPRGGYTF. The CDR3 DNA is TGTGCCAGCAGCTTAGTTCCCAGGGGCGGCTACACCTTC.

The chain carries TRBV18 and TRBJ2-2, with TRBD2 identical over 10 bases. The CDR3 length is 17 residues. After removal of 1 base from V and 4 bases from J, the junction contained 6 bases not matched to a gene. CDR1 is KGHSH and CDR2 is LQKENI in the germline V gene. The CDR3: CASSPLSGTSVTGELFF. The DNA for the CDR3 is TGTGCCAGCTCACCACTGTCCGGGACTAGCGTCACCGGGGAGCTGTTTTTT.

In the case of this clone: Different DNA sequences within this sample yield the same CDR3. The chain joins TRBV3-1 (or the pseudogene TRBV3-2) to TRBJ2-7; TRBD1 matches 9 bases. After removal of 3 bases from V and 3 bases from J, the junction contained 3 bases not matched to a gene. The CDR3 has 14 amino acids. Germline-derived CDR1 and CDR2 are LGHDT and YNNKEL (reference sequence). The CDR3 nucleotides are TGTGCCAGCAGCCACGGGACAGGGATCTACGAGCAGTACTTC. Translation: CASSHGTGIYEQYF.